These T cell receptor beta chains were read from a single sample in a study of PD-L1 blockade in urothelial cancer. Using immunoSEQ multiplex PCR, the repertoire was profiled, and TCRdb retains in-frame clones only, with some absent. The repertoire includes more than 90,000 clones, over 80% of them detected once, and over 7.5% sits in the top ten. Sequencing used PBMCs, obtained around atezolizumab (anti-PD-L1) treatment. These receptors originate from a man aged 65-85 years with urothelial cancer. Both conserved end residues are part of each CDR3. The D gene is left open where the match is weak. Where a row states a size, it is once, few, many or the class of an expanded clone; other rows omit it.

V gene,clone size,D gene,J gene,CDR3 protein,CDR3 DNA
TRBV9,-,TRBD2,TRBJ2-3,CASSQSGGAGDTQYF,TGTGCCAGCAGTCAAAGCGGGGGGGCCGGAGATACGCAGTATTTT
TRBV27,-,-,TRBJ2-5,CASAWGAEETQYF,TGTGCCAGCGCCTGGGGAGCGGAAGAGACCCAGTACTTC
TRBV9,-,TRBD1,TRBJ2-1,CASSAWTGGNEQFF,TGTGCCAGCAGCGCCTGGACAGGGGGCAATGAGCAGTTCTTC
TRBV5-1,-,TRBD1,TRBJ2-3,CASSARQGLDTQYF,TGCGCCAGCAGCGCCCGACAGGGATTAGATACGCAGTATTTT
TRBV18,-,TRBD1,TRBJ1-5,CASSPPGQGSQERQPQHF,TGTGCCAGCTCACCACCGGGACAGGGAAGTCAAGAGCGCCAGCCCCAGCATTTT
TRBV9,-,TRBD1,TRBJ2-1,CASSTGTGDNEQFF,TGTGCCAGCAGCACCGGGACAGGGGACAATGAGCAGTTCTTC
TRBV19,-,-,TRBJ1-5,CASSMRGSGRNQPQHF,TGTGCCAGTAGTATGCGGGGAAGTGGTAGAAATCAGCCCCAGCATTTT
TRBV7-9,once,-,TRBJ2-3,CASSLETSTDTQYF,TGTGCCAGCAGCTTAGAAACAAGTACAGATACGCAGTATTTT
TRBV11-2,-,-,TRBJ2-7,CASSPRLGDGQYF,TGTGCCAGCAGCCCCCGACTAGGGGATGGGCAGTACTTC
TRBV11-2,-,-,TRBJ1-2,CASSFSTGPLSNYGYTF,TGTGCCAGCAGCTTTTCAACAGGGCCCCTTTCTAACTATGGCTACACCTTC
TRBV11-2,-,-,TRBJ2-4,CASSLNTENIQYF,TGTGCCAGCAGCTTAAACACCGAAAACATTCAGTACTTC
TRBV7-3,-,TRBD1,TRBJ1-1,CASSPGQGAQTEAFF,TGTGCCAGCAGCCCGGGACAGGGGGCCCAGACTGAAGCTTTCTTT
TRBV5-1,-,-,TRBJ1-2,CASSLGGPYGYTF,TGCGCCAGCAGCTTGGGCGGGCCCTATGGCTACACCTTC
TRBV30,-,TRBD1,TRBJ2-5,CAWTTGGAQETQYF,TGTGCCTGGACCACAGGGGGCGCTCAAGAGACCCAGTACTTC
TRBV6-1,once,-,TRBJ1-3,CASRNTGFSGNTIYF,TGTGCCAGCAGAAATACAGGGTTCTCTGGAAACACCATATATTTT
TRBV6-1,-,TRBD1,TRBJ1-2,CASSVTGGDYGYTF,TGTGCCAGCAGTGTGACAGGGGGAGACTATGGCTACACCTTC
TRBV29-1,-,-,TRBJ2-1,CSVEMGGEQFF,TGCAGCGTTGAGATGGGGGGTGAGCAGTTCTTC
TRBV7-2,-,TRBD1,TRBJ2-7,CASSADRVIPEQYF,TGTGCCAGCAGTGCGGACAGGGTAATACCCGAGCAGTACTTC
TRBV4-2,-,TRBD2,TRBJ2-5,CASSQGTSGSETQYF,TGTGCCAGCAGCCAAGGGACTAGCGGGAGTGAGACCCAGTACTTC
TRBV5-4,few,TRBD2,TRBJ2-3,CASSPPSGGATDTQYF,TGTGCCAGCAGCCCACCTAGCGGGGGGGCGACAGATACGCAGTATTTT
TRBV4-2,once,-,TRBJ2-3,CASRPRSTLTDTQYF,TGTGCCAGCAGGCCAAGATCGACACTCACAGATACGCAGTATTTT
TRBV7-2,few,-,TRBJ1-3,CASSSGQGGNTIYF,TGTGCCAGCAGCTCAGGCCAGGGAGGAAACACCATATATTTT